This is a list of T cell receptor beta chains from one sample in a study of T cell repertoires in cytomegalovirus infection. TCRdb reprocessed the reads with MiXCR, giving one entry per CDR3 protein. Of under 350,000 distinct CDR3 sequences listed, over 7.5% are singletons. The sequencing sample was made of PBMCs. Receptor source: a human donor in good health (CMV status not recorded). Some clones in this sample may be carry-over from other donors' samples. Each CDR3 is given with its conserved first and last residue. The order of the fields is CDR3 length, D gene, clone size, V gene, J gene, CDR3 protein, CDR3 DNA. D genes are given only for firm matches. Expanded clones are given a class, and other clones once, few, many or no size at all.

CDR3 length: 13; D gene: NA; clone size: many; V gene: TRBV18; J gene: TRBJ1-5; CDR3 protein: CASSTEGNQPQHF; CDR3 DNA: TGTGCCAGCTCAACGGAGGGCAATCAGCCCCAGCATTTT
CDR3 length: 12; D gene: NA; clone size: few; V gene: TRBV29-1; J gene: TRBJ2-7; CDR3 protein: CSVEGQGYEQYF; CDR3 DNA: TGCAGCGTAGAAGGACAAGGCTACGAGCAGTACTTC
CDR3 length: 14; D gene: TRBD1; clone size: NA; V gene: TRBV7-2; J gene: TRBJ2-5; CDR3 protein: CASSPGQPQETQYF; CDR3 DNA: TGTGCCAGCAGCCCGGGACAGCCCCAAGAGACCCAGTACTTC
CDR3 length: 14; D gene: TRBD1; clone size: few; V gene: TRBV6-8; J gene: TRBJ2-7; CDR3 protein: CASSFGTGGDEQYF; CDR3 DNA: TGTGCCAGCAGTTTTGGTACAGGGGGCGACGAGCAGTACTTC
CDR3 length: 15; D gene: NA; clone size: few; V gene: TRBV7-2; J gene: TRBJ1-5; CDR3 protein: CASSSAGRSDQPQHF; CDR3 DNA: TGTGCCAGCAGCTCAGCAGGGAGATCTGATCAGCCCCAGCATTTT
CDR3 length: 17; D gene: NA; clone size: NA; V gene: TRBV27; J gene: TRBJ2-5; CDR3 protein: CASSFKGARVGRETQYF; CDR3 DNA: TGTGCCAGCAGTTTCAAGGGGGCCCGGGTCGGGAGAGAGACCCAGTACTTC
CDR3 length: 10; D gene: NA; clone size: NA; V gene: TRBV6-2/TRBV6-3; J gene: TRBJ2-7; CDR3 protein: CASKGYEQYF; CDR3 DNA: TGTGCCAGCAAGGGCTACGAGCAGTACTTC
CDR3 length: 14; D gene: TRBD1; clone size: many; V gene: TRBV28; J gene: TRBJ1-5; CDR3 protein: CASRGQGRVQPQHF; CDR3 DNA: TGTGCCAGCAGGGGACAGGGTAGGGTTCAGCCCCAGCATTTT
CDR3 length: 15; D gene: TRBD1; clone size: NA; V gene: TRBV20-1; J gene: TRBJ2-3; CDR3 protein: CSAGVRQGGTDTQYF; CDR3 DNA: TGCAGTGCTGGGGTAAGACAGGGAGGCACAGATACGCAGTATTTT
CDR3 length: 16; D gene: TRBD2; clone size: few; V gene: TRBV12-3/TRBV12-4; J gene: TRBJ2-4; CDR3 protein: CASSSGGSSAKNIQYF; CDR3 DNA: TGTGCCAGCAGTTCCGGCGGGAGTTCGGCCAAAAACATTCAGTACTTC
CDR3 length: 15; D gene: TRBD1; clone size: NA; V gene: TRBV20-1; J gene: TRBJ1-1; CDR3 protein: CSAPAPDRVNTEAFF; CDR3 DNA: TGCAGTGCTCCAGCGCCTGACAGGGTGAACACTGAAGCTTTCTTT
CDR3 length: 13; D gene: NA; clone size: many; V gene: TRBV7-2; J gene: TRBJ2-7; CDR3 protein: CASSFGQGGEQYF; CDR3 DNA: TGTGCCAGCAGCTTCGGCCAGGGCGGCGAGCAGTACTTC
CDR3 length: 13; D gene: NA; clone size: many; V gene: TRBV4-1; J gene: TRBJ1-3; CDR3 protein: CASSPGQGNTIYF; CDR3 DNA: TGCGCCAGCAGCCCGGGACAAGGAAACACCATATATTTT
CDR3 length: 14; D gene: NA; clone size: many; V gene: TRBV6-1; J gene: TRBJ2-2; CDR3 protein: CASSEGRNTGELFF; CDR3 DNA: TGTGCCAGCAGTGAAGGGAGGAACACCGGGGAGCTGTTTTTT
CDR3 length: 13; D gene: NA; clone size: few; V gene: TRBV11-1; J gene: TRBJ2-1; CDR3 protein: CASSADGPNEQFF; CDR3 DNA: TGTGCCAGCAGTGCGGACGGCCCGAATGAGCAGTTCTTC
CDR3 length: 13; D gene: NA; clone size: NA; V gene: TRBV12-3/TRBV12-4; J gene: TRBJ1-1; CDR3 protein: CASRLIANTEAFF; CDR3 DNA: TGTGCCAGCAGGCTAATTGCGAACACTGAAGCTTTCTTT
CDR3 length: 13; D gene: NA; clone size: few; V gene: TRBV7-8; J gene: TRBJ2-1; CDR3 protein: CASSSPTASEQFF; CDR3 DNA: TGTGCCAGCAGCTCCCCTACGGCCAGTGAGCAGTTCTTC
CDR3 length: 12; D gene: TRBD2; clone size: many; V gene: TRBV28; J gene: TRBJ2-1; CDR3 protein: CASSPLANEQFF; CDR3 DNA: TGTGCCAGCAGTCCACTAGCGAATGAGCAGTTCTTC
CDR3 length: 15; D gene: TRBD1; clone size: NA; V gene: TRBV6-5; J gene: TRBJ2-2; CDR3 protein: CASSHGQEATGELFF; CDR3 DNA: TGTGCCAGCAGTCACGGACAGGAAGCTACCGGGGAGCTGTTTTTT
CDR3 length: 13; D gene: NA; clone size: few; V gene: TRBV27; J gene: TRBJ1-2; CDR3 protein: CASSSGSDYGYTF; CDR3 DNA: TGTGCCAGCAGTTCTGGGTCGGATTATGGCTACACCTTC
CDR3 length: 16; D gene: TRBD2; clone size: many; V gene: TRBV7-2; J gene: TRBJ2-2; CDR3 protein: CASSLNSGGNTGELFF; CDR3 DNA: TGTGCCAGCAGCTTAAATAGCGGGGGAAACACCGGGGAGCTGTTTTTT
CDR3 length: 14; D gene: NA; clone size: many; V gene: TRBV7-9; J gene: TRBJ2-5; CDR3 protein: CASSAQGPRETQYF; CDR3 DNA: TGTGCCAGCAGCGCCCAGGGCCCTCGGGAGACCCAGTACTTC
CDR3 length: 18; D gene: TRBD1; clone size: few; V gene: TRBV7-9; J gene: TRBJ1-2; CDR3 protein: CASSLVGGSGTGGYGYTF; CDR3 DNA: TGTGCCAGCAGCTTAGTGGGAGGCTCCGGGACAGGAGGCTATGGCTACACCTTC
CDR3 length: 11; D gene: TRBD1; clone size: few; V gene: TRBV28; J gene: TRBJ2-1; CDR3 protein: CASNHRDRQFF; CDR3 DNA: TGTGCCAGCAACCACCGGGACAGGCAGTTCTTC
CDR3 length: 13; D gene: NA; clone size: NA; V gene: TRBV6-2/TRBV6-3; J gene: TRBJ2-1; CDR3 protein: CASALLGGNEQFF; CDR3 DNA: TGTGCCAGCGCCTTGCTAGGCGGGAATGAGCAGTTCTTC
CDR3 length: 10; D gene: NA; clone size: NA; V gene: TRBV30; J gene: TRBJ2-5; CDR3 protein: CAWSRGHMYF; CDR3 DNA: TGTGCCTGGAGTCGGGGACACATGTACTTC
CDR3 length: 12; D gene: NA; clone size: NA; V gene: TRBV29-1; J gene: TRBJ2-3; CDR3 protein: CSVTVTTDTQYF; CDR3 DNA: TGCAGCGTTACAGTTACCACAGATACGCAGTATTTT
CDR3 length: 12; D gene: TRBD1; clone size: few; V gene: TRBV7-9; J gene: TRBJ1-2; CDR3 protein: CASGTGDYGYTF; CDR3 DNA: TGTGCCAGCGGGACAGGGGATTATGGCTACACCTTC
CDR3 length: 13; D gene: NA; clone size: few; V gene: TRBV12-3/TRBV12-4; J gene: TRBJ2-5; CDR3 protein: CASSFIRGETQYF; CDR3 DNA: TGTGCCAGCAGTTTCATAAGAGGAGAGACCCAGTACTTC
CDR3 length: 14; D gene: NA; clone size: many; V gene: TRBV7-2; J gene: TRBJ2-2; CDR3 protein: CASSFSLDTGELFF; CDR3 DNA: TGTGCCAGCAGCTTCAGTTTAGACACCGGGGAGCTGTTTTTT
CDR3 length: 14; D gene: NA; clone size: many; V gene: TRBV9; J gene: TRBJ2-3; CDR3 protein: CASSPGDAGDTQYF; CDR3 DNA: TGTGCCAGCAGCCCAGGGGACGCGGGAGATACGCAGTATTTT
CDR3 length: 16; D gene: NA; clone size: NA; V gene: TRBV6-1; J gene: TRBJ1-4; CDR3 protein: CASSPRQAAANEKLFF; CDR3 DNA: TGTGCCAGCAGTCCCCGACAGGCCGCGGCTAATGAAAAACTGTTTTTT
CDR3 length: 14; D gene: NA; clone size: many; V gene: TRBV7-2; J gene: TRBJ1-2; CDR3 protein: CASSLEARLLGYTF; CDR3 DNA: TGTGCCAGCAGCTTAGAGGCCCGACTATTAGGCTACACCTTC
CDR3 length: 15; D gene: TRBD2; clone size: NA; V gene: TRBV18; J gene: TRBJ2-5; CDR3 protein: CASSPGLATQETQYF; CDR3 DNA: TGTGCCAGCTCACCGGGACTAGCGACTCAAGAGACCCAGTACTTC
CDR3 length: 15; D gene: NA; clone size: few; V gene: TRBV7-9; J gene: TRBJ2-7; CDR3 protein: CASSLVMGSSYEQYF; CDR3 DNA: TGTGCCAGCAGCTTAGTTATGGGGAGCTCCTACGAGCAGTACTTC
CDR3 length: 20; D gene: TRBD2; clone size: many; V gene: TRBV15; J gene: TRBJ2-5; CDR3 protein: CATSRDLPPGLVTTQETQYF; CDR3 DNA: TGTGCCACCAGCAGAGATTTACCCCCGGGACTAGTTACCACGCAAGAGACCCAGTACTTC
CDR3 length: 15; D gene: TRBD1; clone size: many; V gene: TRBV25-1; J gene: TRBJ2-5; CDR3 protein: CASSEFKGAQETQYF; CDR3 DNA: TGTGCCAGCAGTGAATTCAAGGGGGCGCAGGAGACCCAGTACTTC
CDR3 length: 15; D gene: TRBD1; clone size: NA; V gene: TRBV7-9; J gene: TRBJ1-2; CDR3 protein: CASSSWTGKDYGYTF; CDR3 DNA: TGTGCCAGCAGCTCCTGGACAGGGAAGGACTATGGCTACACCTTC
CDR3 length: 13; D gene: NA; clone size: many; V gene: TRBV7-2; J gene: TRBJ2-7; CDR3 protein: CASSLMSRYEQYF; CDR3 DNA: TGTGCCAGCAGCTTAATGAGTAGGTACGAGCAGTACTTC
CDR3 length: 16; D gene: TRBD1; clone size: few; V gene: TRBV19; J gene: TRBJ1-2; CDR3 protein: CASSISLGWDSYGYTF; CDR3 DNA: TGTGCCAGTAGTATATCTTTAGGATGGGACAGCTATGGCTACACCTTC
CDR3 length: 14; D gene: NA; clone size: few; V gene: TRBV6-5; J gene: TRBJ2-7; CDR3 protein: CASSPGDGTYEQYF; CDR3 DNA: TGTGCCAGCAGTCCGGGGGACGGGACGTACGAGCAGTACTTC
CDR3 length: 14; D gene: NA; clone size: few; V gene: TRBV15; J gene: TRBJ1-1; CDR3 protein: CATSREGRGTEAFF; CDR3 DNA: TGTGCCACCAGCAGAGAAGGGCGAGGCACTGAAGCTTTCTTT
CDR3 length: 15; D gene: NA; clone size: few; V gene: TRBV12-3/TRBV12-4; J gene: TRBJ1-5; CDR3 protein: CASTPGRRSNQPQHF; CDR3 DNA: TGTGCCAGCACCCCAGGAAGGAGAAGCAATCAGCCCCAGCATTTT
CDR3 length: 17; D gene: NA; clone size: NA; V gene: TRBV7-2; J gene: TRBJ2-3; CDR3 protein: CASSARAGLASTDTQYF; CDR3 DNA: TGTGCCAGCAGCGCTAGGGCGGGACTTGCTAGCACAGATACGCAGTATTTT
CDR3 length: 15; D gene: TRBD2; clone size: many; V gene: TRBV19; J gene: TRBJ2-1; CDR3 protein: CASKLAGGPSNEQFF; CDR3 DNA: TGTGCCAGTAAACTAGCGGGAGGGCCCTCGAATGAGCAGTTCTTC
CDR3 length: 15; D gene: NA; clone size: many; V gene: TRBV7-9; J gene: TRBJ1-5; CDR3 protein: CASSSAGGSNQPQHF; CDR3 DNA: TGTGCCAGCAGCTCGGCGGGTGGTAGCAATCAGCCCCAGCATTTT